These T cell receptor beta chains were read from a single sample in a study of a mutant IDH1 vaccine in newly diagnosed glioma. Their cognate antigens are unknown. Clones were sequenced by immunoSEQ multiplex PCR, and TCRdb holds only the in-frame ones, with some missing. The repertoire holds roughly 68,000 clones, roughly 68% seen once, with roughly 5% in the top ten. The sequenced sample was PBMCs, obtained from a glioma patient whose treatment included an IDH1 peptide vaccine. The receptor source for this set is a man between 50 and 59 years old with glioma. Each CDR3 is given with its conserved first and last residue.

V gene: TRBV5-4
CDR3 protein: CASSLDRDHYGYTF

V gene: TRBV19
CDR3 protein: CASSFRGMNTEAFF

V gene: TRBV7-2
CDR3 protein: CASSPNPNLQPQHF

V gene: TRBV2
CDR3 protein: CASRGLTANTEAFF

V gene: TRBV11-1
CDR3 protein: CASSLPGSHEQYF

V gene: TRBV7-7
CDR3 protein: CASSLGSTDTQYF

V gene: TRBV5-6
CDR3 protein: CASSSGFTSGYTF

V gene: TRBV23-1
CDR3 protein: CASSPRGQPQHF

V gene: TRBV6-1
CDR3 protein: CASNQDRDGGYTF

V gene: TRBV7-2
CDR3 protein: CASSLASDLNTGELFF

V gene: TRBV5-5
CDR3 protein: CASSTDIYGYTF

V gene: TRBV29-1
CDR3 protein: CSVGQGDYGYTF

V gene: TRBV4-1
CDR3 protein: CASSLGQGDDQPQHF

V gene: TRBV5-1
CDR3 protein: CASSSGQGINGYTF

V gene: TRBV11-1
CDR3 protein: CASSKPPGNTQYF

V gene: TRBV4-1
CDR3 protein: CASSQDNTATNEKLFF

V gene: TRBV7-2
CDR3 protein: CASSLARGRGETQYF

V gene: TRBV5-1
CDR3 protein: CASSSGRVLGAEAFF

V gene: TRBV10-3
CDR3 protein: CAISKTEEGEKLFF

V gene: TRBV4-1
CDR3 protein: CASKEVNGELFF

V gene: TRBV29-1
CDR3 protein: CSPDRGFQETQYF